A single TCR beta chain is shown here with its context. The antigen is not known. Unmatched junction bases numbered 8, after V lost 0 bases and J lost 3 bases. The CDR3 has 16 residues. The germline V gene has CDR1 MNHEY and CDR2 SVGAGI. The sample originates from a study of cytomegalovirus exposure and HLA in healthy donors. Findings of the study overall: Previous analysis showed most TCR beta V segments were productive about 90% or about 30% of the time. Later analysis reportedly placed an Asian-associated ancestry cluster below the approximately 680-donor mean in N-insertions.

The PCR ran on 60 Vbeta and 13 Jbeta primers. Using immunoSEQ multiplex PCR, the repertoire was profiled, and TCRdb retains in-frame clones only, with some absent. The sample has about 100,000 clones, around 80% seen once. Sample: PBMCs. The chain combines TRBV6-5 with TRBJ2-7; 7 bases agree with TRBD2. This receptor was taken from a woman in her sixties or seventies in good health and CMV-seronegative. This CDR3 reads CASSYSPGLGGYEQYF. The DNA for the CDR3 is TGTGCCAGCAGTTACTCGCCCGGACTAGGCGGCTACGAGCAGTACTTC.